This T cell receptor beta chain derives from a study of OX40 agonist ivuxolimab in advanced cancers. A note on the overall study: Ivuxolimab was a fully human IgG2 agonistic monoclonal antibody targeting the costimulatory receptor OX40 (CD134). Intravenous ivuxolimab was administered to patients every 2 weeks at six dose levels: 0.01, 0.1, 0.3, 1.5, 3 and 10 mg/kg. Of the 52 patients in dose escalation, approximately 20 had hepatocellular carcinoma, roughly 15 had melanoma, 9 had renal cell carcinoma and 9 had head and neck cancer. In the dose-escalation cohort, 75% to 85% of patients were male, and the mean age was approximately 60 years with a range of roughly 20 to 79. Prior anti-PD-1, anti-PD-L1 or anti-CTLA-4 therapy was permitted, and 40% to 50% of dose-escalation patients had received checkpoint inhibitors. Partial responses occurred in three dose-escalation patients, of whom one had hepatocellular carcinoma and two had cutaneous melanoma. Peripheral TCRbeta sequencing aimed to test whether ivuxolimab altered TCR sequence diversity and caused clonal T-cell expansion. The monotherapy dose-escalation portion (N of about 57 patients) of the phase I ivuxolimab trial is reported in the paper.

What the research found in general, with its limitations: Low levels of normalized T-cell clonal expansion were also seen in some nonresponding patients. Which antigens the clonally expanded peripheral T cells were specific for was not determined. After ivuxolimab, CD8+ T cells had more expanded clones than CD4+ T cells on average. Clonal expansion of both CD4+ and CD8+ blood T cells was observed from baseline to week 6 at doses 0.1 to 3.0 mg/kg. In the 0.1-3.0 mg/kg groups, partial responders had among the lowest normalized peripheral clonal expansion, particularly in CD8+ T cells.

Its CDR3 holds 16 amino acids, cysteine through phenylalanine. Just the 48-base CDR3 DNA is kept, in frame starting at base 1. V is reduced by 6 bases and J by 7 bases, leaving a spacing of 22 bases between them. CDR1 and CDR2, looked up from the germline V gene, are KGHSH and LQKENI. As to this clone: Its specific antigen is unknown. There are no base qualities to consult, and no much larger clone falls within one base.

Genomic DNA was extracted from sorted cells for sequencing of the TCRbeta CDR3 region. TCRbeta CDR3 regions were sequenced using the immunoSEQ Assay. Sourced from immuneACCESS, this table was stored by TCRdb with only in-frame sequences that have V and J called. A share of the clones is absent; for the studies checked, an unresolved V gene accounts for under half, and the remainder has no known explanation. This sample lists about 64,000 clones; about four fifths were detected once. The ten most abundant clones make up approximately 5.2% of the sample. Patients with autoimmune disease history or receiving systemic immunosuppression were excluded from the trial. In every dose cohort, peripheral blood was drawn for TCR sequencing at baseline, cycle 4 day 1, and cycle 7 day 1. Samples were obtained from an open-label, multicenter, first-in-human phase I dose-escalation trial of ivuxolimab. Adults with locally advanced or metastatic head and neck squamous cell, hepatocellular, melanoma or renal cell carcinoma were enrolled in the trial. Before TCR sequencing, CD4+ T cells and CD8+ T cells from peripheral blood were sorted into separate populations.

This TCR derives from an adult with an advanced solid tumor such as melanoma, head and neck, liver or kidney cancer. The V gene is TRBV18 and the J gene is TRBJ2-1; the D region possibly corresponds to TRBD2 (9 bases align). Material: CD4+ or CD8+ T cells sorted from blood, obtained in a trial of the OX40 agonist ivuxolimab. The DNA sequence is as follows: TGTGCCAGCTCGTCGCTAGGGACAGGACTAGCGAATGAGCAGTTCTTC. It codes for CASSSLGTGLANEQFF. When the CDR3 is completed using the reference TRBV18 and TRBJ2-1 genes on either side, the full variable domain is NAGVMQNPRHLVRRRGQEARLRCSPMKGHSHVYWYRQLPEEGLKFMVYLQKENIIDESGMPKERFSAEFPKEGPSILRIQQVVRGDSAAYFCASSSLGTGLANEQFFGPGTRLTVL.